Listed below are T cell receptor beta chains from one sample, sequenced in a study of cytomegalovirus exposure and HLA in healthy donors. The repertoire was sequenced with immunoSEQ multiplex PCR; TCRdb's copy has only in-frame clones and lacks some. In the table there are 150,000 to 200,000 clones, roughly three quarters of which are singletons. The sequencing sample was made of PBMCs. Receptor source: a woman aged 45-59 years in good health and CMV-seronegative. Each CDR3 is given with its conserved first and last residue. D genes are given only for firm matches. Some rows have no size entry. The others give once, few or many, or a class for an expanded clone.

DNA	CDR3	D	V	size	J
TGTGCCAGCAGCCGGGCCTACAATGAGCAGTTCTTC	CASSRAYNEQFF	-	TRBV28	-	TRBJ2-1
TGTGCCGGCAGTTGGGGGGGCGAGCAGTACTTC	CAGSWGGEQYF	TRBD2	TRBV6-6	-	TRBJ2-7
TGTGCCAGCAGCCACCACGGGGGAGGGGGTTCCTACAATGAGCAGTTCTTC	CASSHHGGGGSYNEQFF	-	TRBV7-2	-	TRBJ2-1
TGTGCCAGCAGTGACACTAATCAGCCCCAGCATTTT	CASSDTNQPQHF	-	TRBV2	-	TRBJ1-5
TGTGCCAGCAGCCTTTTAGCGGGGGCCTCCTACAATGAGCAGTTCTTC	CASSLLAGASYNEQFF	TRBD2	TRBV11-2	-	TRBJ2-1
TGTGCCAGCAGCTTGGGGCTCGGCGGGGTGGACTATGGCTACACCTTC	CASSLGLGGVDYGYTF	-	TRBV5-6	-	TRBJ1-2
TGTGCCAGCAGCCCGCGACAGGTCGGCGAGCAGTACTTC	CASSPRQVGEQYF	-	TRBV7-2	-	TRBJ2-7
TGCGCCAGCGGGCCGGCGGGGGCCACCTACGAGCAGTACTTC	CASGPAGATYEQYF	-	TRBV5-1	once	TRBJ2-7
TGTGCCAGCAGTTTCCGACAGGCCACTGAAGCTTTCTTT	CASSFRQATEAFF	-	TRBV28	-	TRBJ1-1
TGTGCCAGCAGACCCACGGGTTCCTATAATTCCCCCCTCCACTTT	CASRPTGSYNSPLHF	-	TRBV2	-	TRBJ1-6
TGTGCCATCAGTGAACTAATGAATGAGCAGTTCTTC	CAISELMNEQFF	-	TRBV10-3	few	TRBJ2-1
TGTGCCAGCAGTAAAGGGTCCGGACTAGGAATCAATGAGCAGTTCTTC	CASSKGSGLGINEQFF	TRBD2	TRBV6-1	-	TRBJ2-1
TGCGCCAGCAGCTTAGCGGGGGGGCGTCTGAATGAGCAGTTCTTC	CASSLAGGRLNEQFF	TRBD2	TRBV5-1	-	TRBJ2-1
TGCGCCAGCAGCCGAGGGATATCTAGCGGGAGAGACACAGATACGCAGTATTTT	CASSRGISSGRDTDTQYF	TRBD2	TRBV5-1	-	TRBJ2-3
TGTGCCAGCAGCCGAGAGCGGGGGGACTCCTACGAGCAGTACTTC	CASSRERGDSYEQYF	TRBD2	TRBV7-2	-	TRBJ2-7
TGTGCCAGCAGCTTAGGGTACAGGGGGTCAGATAGCAATCAGCCCCAGCATTTT	CASSLGYRGSDSNQPQHF	TRBD1	TRBV7-2	-	TRBJ1-5
TGCGCCAGCAGCCAAGCTCTAGTGGACAGGTCTAATCAGCCCCAGCATTTT	CASSQALVDRSNQPQHF	TRBD1	TRBV4-3	once	TRBJ1-5
TGTGCCACCAGCAGAGATCGAGGCGGGCTGGGGGAGACCCAGTACTTC	CATSRDRGGLGETQYF	-	TRBV15	-	TRBJ2-5
TGTGCCAGCAGCTTTTGGGGCCGGGACAGGGTTAGTTACTACACCTTC	CASSFWGRDRVSYYTF	TRBD1	TRBV7-9	few	TRBJ1-2
TGTGCCAGATATCGCGTAAAGGGGCAGTTTTGCTCCTACGAGCAGTACTTC	CARYRVKGQFCSYEQYF	-	TRBV5-6	-	TRBJ2-7
TGTGCCAGCAGTCCGAACAGGGATTCCGACGAGCAGTACTTC	CASSPNRDSDEQYF	-	TRBV6-6	-	TRBJ2-7
TGTGCCAGCAGCTTGGTGGCTAAAGGGGTATGGCAGTACTTC	CASSLVAKGVWQYF	-	TRBV5-5	-	TRBJ2-7
TGTGCCAGTCTGGGGACTAGCGCGGCCTACGAGCAGTACTTC	CASLGTSAAYEQYF	TRBD2	TRBV2	-	TRBJ2-7
TGTGCCAGTTCGGGACTAGCGGGAAGGAATGAGCAGTTCTTC	CASSGLAGRNEQFF	TRBD2	TRBV7-3	-	TRBJ2-1
TGCGCCAGCAGCGTGGCGGGACAGGGGGTAGGTCAGCCCCAGCATTTT	CASSVAGQGVGQPQHF	TRBD1	TRBV5-1	-	TRBJ1-5
TGCGCCAGCAGTGATTACGGGGGGGTGGAGCAGTACTTC	CASSDYGGVEQYF	TRBD2	TRBV10-2	-	TRBJ2-7
TGTGCCAGCAGTCAAGACAGGGCCTATGGCTACACCTTC	CASSQDRAYGYTF	TRBD1	TRBV6-5	-	TRBJ1-2
TGTGCCAGCAGCTTATCTAGCGGGGTCGGGGCCAACGTCCTGACTTTC	CASSLSSGVGANVLTF	TRBD2	TRBV7-9	few	TRBJ2-6
TGTGCCAGCAGCCAAGAGGGCAGGACCTACAATGAGCAGTTCTTC	CASSQEGRTYNEQFF	-	TRBV4-2	-	TRBJ2-1
TGTGCCTGGAGTGCAAATGGGGGACAGACAGATACGCAGTATTTT	CAWSANGGQTDTQYF	TRBD1	TRBV30	-	TRBJ2-3
TGCGCCAGCAGCCTCTCACTAGGGGGTTCCTACGAGCAGTACTTC	CASSLSLGGSYEQYF	-	TRBV5-1	-	TRBJ2-7
TGTGCCTGGAGTGAGGGAGTGAAGAACACTGAAGCTTTCTTT	CAWSEGVKNTEAFF	-	TRBV30	-	TRBJ1-1
TGTGCCAGCAGCCTACTAGCGGGAGGGTCCTACGAGCAGTACTTC	CASSLLAGGSYEQYF	TRBD2	TRBV28	few	TRBJ2-7
TGTGCCAGCAGCGACAGGTACAATCAGCCCCAGCATTTT	CASSDRYNQPQHF	-	TRBV28	-	TRBJ1-5
TGCGCCAGCAGCTTGGTGGCCGGGACTAGCGGGGGAGAGCAGTTCTTC	CASSLVAGTSGGEQFF	TRBD2	TRBV5-1	once	TRBJ2-1
TGTGCCAGCAGCCCAACCCCCGGGCCAGGGACCGGGGAGCTGTTTTTT	CASSPTPGPGTGELFF	-	TRBV9	-	TRBJ2-2
TGTGCCAGCGGCAGGGGTGCCGGGAACACTGAAGCTTTCTTT	CASGRGAGNTEAFF	-	TRBV4-2	-	TRBJ1-1
TGTGCCAGCATCACAGGGACCTATAATTCACCCCTCCACTTT	CASITGTYNSPLHF	-	TRBV7-9	-	TRBJ1-6
TGTGCCAGCGGCTCTAGCGGGAGGGCGTTGAATGAGCAGTTCTTC	CASGSSGRALNEQFF	TRBD2	TRBV28	-	TRBJ2-1
TGCGCCAGCAGCTTGGGAGGGACTAGCGGGAGCGGCGGGGAGCTGTTTTTT	CASSLGGTSGSGGELFF	TRBD2	TRBV5-1	-	TRBJ2-2
TGTGCCAGCCTCGGGACAGCTAATCAGCCCCAGCATTTT	CASLGTANQPQHF	TRBD1	TRBV5-8	-	TRBJ1-5
TGTGCCAGCACTCCGGGACAGGTTCATTCACCCCTCCACTTT	CASTPGQVHSPLHF	TRBD1	TRBV28	-	TRBJ1-6
TGTGCCAGCAGCTCAAATAGCGGGGGGGGCAGGGAGACCCAGTACTTC	CASSSNSGGGRETQYF	TRBD2	TRBV7-7	-	TRBJ2-5